Listed below are T cell receptor beta chains from one sample, sequenced in a study of blood T cell repertoires in COVID-19. TCRdb's copy holds only in-frame clones and misses some; the assay was immunoSEQ multiplex PCR. The table shows 140,000 or so clones, with 80% occurring only once. The sequenced material came from peripheral blood. Receptors originate from a woman between 50 and 59 years old with acute or convalescent COVID-19. CDR3s include the opening cysteine and the closing phenylalanine or tryptophan. Each record gives: V gene, CDR3 length, CDR3 protein.

>TRBV5-1|14
CASSLRGQHEKLFF
>TRBV7-8|14
CASSQITGNTEAFF
>TRBV5-1|19
CASRPAWGQGAAGNTEAFF
>TRBV3-1/TRBV3-2|15
CASSQIQGVNQPQHF
>TRBV7-3|15
CASSFVGGKTDTQYF
>TRBV27|17
CASSPSLAGAGTGELFF
>TRBV19|18
CASSPPGQGAQTHYEQYF
>TRBV28|16
CASSLYRDYYNSPLHF
>TRBV5-8|16
CASSSIPGLRTDTQYF
>TRBV27|15
CASRHSGESYNEQFF
>TRBV14|14
CASSRIAGTGELFF
>TRBV6-2/TRBV6-3|13
CASSSGGAYGYTF
>TRBV5-1|14
CASSSLSGGPQQYF
>TRBV29-1|15
CSVVIADIVGQPQHF
>TRBV5-4|17
CASSPAGGGIVTDTQYF
>TRBV5-1|15
CASSLVAGEEQTQYF
>TRBV28|13
CASSLVASYGYTF
>TRBV18|17
CASSPQPSGGATDTQYF
>TRBV7-2|16
CASSPQPVAPNTEAFF
>TRBV5-4|16
CASSLGTSGARDTQYF
>TRBV13|14
CASSLGGLNTEAFF
>TRBV5-5|13
CASSPYTDTEAFF
>TRBV6-5|13
CASSYGAGNTIYF
>TRBV5-1|14
CASSSSGNYNEQFF
>TRBV11-3|14
CASSPRQDTGELFF
>TRBV19|13
CASTPSTGQPQHF
>TRBV30|14
CAWSVLGAGTEAFF
>TRBV6-5|14
CASSYSTGGSEAFF
>TRBV4-3|14
CASSKAGQGLKLFF
>TRBV24-1|11
CATSKGAGVFF
>TRBV28|14
CASTSSGSTDTQYF
>TRBV6-5|13
CASLGGVSTEAFF
>TRBV4-2|15
CASSQGPSGDNEQFF
>TRBV7-2|11
CASSSFYEQYF
>TRBV19|15
CASSRWGTDNQPQHF
>TRBV7-2|15
CASSFQGQGREPQHF
>TRBV7-9|15
CASSLEGNPNEKLFF
>TRBV9|18
CASSPTSGGLLNTGELFF
>TRBV7-9|16
CASSQQAGTSNYGYTF
>TRBV29-1|13
CSVEGTGRFEAFF
>TRBV5-1|15
CASSQTGRYQETQYF
>TRBV18|17
CASSPLASGGSTDTQYF
>TRBV7-8|12
CASSLSSYEQYF
>TRBV4-2|15
CASSQDPQNNQPQHF
>TRBV7-9|15
CASSSGTGENQPQHF
>TRBV2|13
CASSEEAGLGQYF
>TRBV6-5|13
CAGQPEFNEKLFF
>TRBV7-9|17
CASSVRGSGGVNNEQFF
>TRBV19|15
CASSIEFLYSDTQYF
>TRBV4-3|16
CASSQDPTQGVAELFF
>TRBV4-3|13
CASSYSFGEKLFF
>TRBV14|20
CASSRTRLAGAGGTTDTQYF
>TRBV6-2/TRBV6-3|14
CASSSNYPGETQYF
>TRBV3-1/TRBV3-2|16
CASSQGLGSGEGTQYF